The clone carrying this TCR beta chain was picked up a small number of times. Antigen specificity is unknown. The PCR contained 60 Vbeta and 13 Jbeta primers. The method was immunoSEQ multiplex PCR; TCRdb's version includes in-frame clones alone and lacks a portion of them. Of 120,000 or so clones in the sample, roughly 10% were seen once. These data originate in a study of cytomegalovirus exposure and HLA in healthy donors. Findings and caveats of the study: Using the classifier, cytomegalovirus status was reportedly diagnosed with high specificity and sensitivity.

V lost 1 base and J lost 1, with 4 bases in between. Per germline, CDR1 KGHSH and CDR2 LQKENI. The CDR3 loop spans 13 amino acids. What was sequenced was PBMCs. The rearrangement joins TRBV18 to TRBJ1-1, with unresolved D. This TCR was sampled from a woman younger than 30 in good health and CMV-seropositive. CDR3 region: CASSPQPNTEAFF. The CDR3 bases are TGTGCCAGCTCACCACAGCCGAACACTGAAGCTTTCTTT.